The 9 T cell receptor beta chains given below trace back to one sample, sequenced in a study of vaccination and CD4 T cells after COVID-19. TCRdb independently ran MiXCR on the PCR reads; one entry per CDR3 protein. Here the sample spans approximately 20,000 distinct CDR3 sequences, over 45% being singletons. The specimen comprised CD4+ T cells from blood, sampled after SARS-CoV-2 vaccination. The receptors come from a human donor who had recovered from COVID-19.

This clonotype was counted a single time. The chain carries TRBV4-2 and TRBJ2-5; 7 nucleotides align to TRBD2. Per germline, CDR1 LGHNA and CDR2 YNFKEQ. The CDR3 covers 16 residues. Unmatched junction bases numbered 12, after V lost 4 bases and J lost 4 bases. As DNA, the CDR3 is TGTGCCAGCAGCCCCGCGGCGGGAGAACTCGGAGAGACCCAGTACTTC. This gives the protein CASSPAAGELGETQYF.

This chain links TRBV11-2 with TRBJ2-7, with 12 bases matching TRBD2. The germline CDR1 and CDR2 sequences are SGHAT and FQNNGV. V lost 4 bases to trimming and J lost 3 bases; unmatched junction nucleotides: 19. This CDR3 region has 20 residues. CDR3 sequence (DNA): TGTGCCAGCAGCTCCACTCCTGTGGCTGGGACTAGCGGGCTCTACTACGAGCAGTACTTC. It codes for CASSSTPVAGTSGLYYEQYF.

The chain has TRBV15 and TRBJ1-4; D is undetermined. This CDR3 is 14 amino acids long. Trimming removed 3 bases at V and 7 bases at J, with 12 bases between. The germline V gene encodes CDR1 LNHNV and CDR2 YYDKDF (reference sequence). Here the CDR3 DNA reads TGTGCCACCAGCAGCAGGACCCCCTTTGAAAAACTGTTTTTT. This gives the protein CATSSRTPFEKLFF.

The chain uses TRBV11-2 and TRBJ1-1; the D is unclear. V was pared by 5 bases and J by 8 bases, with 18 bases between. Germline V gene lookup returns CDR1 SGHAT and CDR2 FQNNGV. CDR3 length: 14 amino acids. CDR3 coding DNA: TGTGCCAGCAGCACCCGGGGATTGTTGCAGGAAGCTTTCTTT. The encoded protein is CASSTRGLLQEAFF.

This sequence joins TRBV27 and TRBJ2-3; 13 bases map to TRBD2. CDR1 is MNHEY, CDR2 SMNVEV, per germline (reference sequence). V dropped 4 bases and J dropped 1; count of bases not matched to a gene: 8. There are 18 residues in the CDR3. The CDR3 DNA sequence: TGTGCCAGCAGTTCACTAGCGGGAGGGGGTTTCGGCACAGATACGCAGTATTTT. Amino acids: CASSSLAGGGFGTDTQYF.

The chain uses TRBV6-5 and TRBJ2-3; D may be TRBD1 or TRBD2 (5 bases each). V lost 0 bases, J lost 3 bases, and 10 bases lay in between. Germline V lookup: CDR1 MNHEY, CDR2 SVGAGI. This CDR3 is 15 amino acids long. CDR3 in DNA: TGTGCCAGCAGTTACTCGCTGGGGGAAACAGATACGCAGTATTTT. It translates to CASSYSLGETDTQYF.

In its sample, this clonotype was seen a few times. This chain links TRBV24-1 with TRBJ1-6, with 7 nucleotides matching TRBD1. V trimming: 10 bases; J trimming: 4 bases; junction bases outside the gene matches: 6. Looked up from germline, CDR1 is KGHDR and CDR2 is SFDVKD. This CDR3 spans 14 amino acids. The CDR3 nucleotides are TGTGCCACTAGTCCGGGACAGTATAATTCACCCCTCCACTTT. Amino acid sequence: CATSPGQYNSPLHF.

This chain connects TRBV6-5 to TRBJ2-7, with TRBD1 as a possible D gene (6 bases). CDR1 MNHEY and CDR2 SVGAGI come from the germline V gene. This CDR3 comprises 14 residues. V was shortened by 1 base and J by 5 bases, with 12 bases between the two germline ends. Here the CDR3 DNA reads TGTGCCAGCAGTTACTTCAGGGGAGTGAACGAGCAGTACTTC. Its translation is CASSYFRGVNEQYF.

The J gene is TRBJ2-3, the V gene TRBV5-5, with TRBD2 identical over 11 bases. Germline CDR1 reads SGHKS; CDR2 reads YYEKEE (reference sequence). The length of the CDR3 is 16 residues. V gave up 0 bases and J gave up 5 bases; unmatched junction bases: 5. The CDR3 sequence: CASSLEIAGGGDTQYF. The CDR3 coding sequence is TGTGCCAGCAGCTTGGAAATAGCGGGGGGGGGAGATACGCAGTATTTT.